This T cell receptor beta chain was identified during a study of identical twins. The CDR3 sequence is 15 residues long. Trimming removed 4 bases at V and 2 bases at J, with 13 bases between. Per the germline V gene, CDR1 is MNHNS and CDR2 is SASEGT. Overall study findings and caveats: Sharing of beta out-of-frame sequences by twins showed a weaker excess. Cross-sectional statistical analysis was relied on for the conclusions, without the same donors being followed.

Addition of a universal primer site occurred through template switching, and cDNA carried unique molecular identifiers. TCRdb ran MiXCR on the 5' RACE reads and lists one entry per CDR3 protein. The table lists around 510,000 distinct CDR3 sequences, approximately 15% of them singletons. With respect to this clonotype: Its antigen remains unknown.

The sample was also reused in another study, on yellow fever vaccine responses in identical twins. As that report states: Convergence reportedly seemed to mark part of the twins' vaccine T cell response, with personalization marking the rest.

This receptor was identified in a woman aged 18 to 35 in good health. The sequencing sample was made of CD4+ T cells sorted from blood. The chain uses TRBV6-1 and TRBJ2-3, with D possibly being TRBD1 (6 bases). CDR3: CASSGRDINTDTQYF. CDR3 bases: TGTGCCAGCAGTGGCCGGGACATTAACACAGATACGCAGTATTTT.